Included here is one TCR beta chain sequence, with context. The target antigen is unknown. The sample belongs to a study of cytomegalovirus exposure and HLA in healthy donors. With 60 Vbeta and 13 Jbeta primers, the PCR was carried out. Libraries were prepared by immunoSEQ multiplex PCR; TCRdb keeps only in-frame clonotypes and omits some of them. The sample lists roughly 150,000 clones; around three quarters were seen once. Study outcomes and limitations: It was 150 to 200 TCR beta chains that were listed as cytomegalovirus-associated.

The CDR3 contains 21 residues. The junction had 24 bases not matched to a gene; V was cut back by 0 bases and J by 4 bases. The V gene's germline CDR1 is SQVTM and CDR2 ANQGSEA. The receptor comes from a male donor in good health and CMV-seronegative. Sequenced sample: PBMCs. The rearrangement links TRBV29-1 to TRBJ2-5, with TRBD2 identical over 9 bases. CDR3 sequence: CSVEDLPGGGLAYDSRETQYF. The CDR3 DNA reads as TGCAGCGTTGAAGATCTCCCGGGCGGAGGACTAGCGTATGATAGTCGAGAGACCCAGTACTTC.